This TCR beta chain was captured in a study of T-cell reconstitution after alpha-beta-depleted transplantation in children. This CDR3 contains 14 residues. Trimming left V 7 bases short and J 2 bases short, with 14 bases between. The V gene's germline CDR1 is SQVTM and CDR2 ANQGSEA. Unique molecular identifiers were incorporated into the prepared TCRbeta library. MiXCR, run by TCRdb on the PCR reads, gives a single entry per CDR3 protein. This sample carries around 600,000 distinct CDR3 sequences, more than 9% of them seen once, and the ten largest clones take approximately 4.1%. This receptor was taken from a human donor who donated a stem cell graft to a child with acute myeloid leukemia. This chain connects TRBV29-1 to TRBJ2-2; D is undetermined. Sequenced here: PBMCs from the stem cell graft donor, sampled from the stem cell graft. The CDR3 region is CSGVLARNTGELFF. CDR3 DNA sequence: TGCAGCGGAGTCTTGGCTCGTAACACCGGGGAGCTGTTTTTT.